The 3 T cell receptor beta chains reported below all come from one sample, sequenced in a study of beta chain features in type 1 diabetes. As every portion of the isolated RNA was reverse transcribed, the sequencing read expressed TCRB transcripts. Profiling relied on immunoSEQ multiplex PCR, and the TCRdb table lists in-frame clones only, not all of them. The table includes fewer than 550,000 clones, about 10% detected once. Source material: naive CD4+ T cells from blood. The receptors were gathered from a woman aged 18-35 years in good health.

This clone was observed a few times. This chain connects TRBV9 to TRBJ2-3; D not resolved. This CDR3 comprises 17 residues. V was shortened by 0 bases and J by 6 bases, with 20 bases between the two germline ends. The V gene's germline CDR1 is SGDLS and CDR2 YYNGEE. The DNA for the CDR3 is TGTGCCAGCAGCGTAGATGGGCGGCTCTTAGGGCGTGATACGCAGTATTTT. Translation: CASSVDGRLLGRDTQYF.

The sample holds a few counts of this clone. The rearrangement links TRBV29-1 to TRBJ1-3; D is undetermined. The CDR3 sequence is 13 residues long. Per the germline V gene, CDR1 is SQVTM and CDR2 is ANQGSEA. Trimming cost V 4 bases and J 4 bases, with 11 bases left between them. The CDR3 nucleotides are TGCAGCGTTGGTGGCAGAACCGGAAACACCATATATTTT. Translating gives CSVGGRTGNTIYF.

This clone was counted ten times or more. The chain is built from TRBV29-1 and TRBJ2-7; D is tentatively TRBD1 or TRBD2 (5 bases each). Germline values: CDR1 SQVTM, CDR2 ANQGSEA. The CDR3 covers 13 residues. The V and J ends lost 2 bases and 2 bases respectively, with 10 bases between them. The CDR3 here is CSVEFQGPYEQYF. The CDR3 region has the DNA TGCAGCGTTGAATTCCAGGGACCCTACGAGCAGTACTTC.